This TCR beta chain came from a study of shared clonotypes between healthy human individuals. Study summary: Used for every donor were three CD4 naive, three CD4 memory, two CD8 naive and one CD8 memory plate. Study-wide points: When compared with the clonotypes that were shared by all four sorted-subset donors, the non-shared clonotypes turned out to have lower generation probabilities. Four donors showed sharing of around 5.3% of naive CD4 clonotypes. Naive subsets usually exceeded memory subsets in estimated richness.

TCRdb keeps only in-frame clones here, not all; method: immunoSEQ multiplex PCR. The sample records 640,000 or so clones, 55% to 75% being singletons. Note on this clone: Its specificity is unknown.

CDR3 length equals 14 residues. The ends were cut back, 8 bases at V and 1 base at J, with 14 bases in the middle. In germline, CDR1 is LNHDA, CDR2 SQIVND (reference sequence). The sequence was collected from a woman in her 30s in good health. The sequenced material came from memory CD4+ T cells sorted from blood. The sample's subset: CD45RA-negative fraction. V and J are TRBV19 and TRBJ1-1; no firm D call. This CDR3 is CASRIGLANTEAFF. DNA for the CDR3: TGTGCCAGTCGCATTGGGCTTGCGAACACTGAAGCTTTCTTT.